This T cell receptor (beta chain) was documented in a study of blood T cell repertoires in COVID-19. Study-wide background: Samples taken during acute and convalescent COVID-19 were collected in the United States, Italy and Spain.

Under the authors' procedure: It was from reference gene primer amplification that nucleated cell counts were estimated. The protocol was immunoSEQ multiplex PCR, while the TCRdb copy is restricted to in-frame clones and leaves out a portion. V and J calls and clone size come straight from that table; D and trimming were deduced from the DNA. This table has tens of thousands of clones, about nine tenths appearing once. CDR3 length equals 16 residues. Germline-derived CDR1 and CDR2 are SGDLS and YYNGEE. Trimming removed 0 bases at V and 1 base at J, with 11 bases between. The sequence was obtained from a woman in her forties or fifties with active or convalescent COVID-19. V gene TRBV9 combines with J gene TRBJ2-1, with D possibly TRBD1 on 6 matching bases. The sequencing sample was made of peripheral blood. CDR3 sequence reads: CASSVVSRGSYNEQFF. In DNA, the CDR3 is TGTGCCAGCAGCGTAGTGTCCAGGGGTTCCTACAATGAGCAGTTCTTC.